This T cell receptor beta chain came from a study of siplizumab effects on memory and regulatory T cells. TCRdb's table, derived via immunoSEQ multiplex PCR, lists solely in-frame clones and lacks some. This table has 50,000 or so clones, approximately 97% appearing once. The CDR3 runs 12 residues. CDR1 is MDHEN and CDR2 is SYDVKM in the germline V gene. V was cut by 6 bases and J by 0 bases, with 4 bases left in between. With respect to this clone: The antigen remains undetermined.

General study findings and limits: Siplizumab significantly reduced alloreactive sequences traceable to unstimulated CD4+ memory cells. Unstimulated subsets accounted for the mapping of only a minor share of the clones that were alloreactive. Naive T cells seemed more diverse than memory cells; they also seemed major alloresponse contributors.

The receptor's source is a human donor in good health. The chain uses TRBV28 and TRBJ2-3; the D is unclear. Sequencing was done on a sample of naive CD4+ T cells sorted from blood. Here the CDR3 reads CASRLSTDTQYF. The DNA for the CDR3 is TGTGCCAGCAGGTTGAGCACAGATACGCAGTATTTT.